This T cell receptor beta chain was captured in a study of blood T cell repertoires in COVID-19. Overall study context: The origin of the acute and convalescent COVID-19 samples was the United States, Italy and Spain. PBMCs, B-cell-depleted T cells, or T cells provided the cDNA or gDNA that made up the material.

The count of this clone is one. The junction had 4 bases not matched to a gene; V was cut back by 8 bases and J by 4 bases. The germline V gene encodes CDR1 ENHRY and CDR2 SYGVKD. CDR3 size: 13 residues. Per the original methods: How many nucleated cells were present was estimated from reference gene primer amplification. The data were produced by immunoSEQ multiplex PCR, yet TCRdb's version contains in-frame clones alone and is incomplete. V and J calls plus clone size are reproduced from that table; the DNA served to infer D and trimming. In the table there are tens of thousands of clones, about four fifths of which are singletons.

J is TRBJ2-1 and V is TRBV10-3; 8 nucleotides agree with TRBD2. Sequenced material: peripheral blood. The origin of this receptor is a man in his 70s with acute or convalescent COVID-19. This CDR3 is CAILGGGYNEQFF. The CDR3 bases are TGTGCCATCCTCGGGGGGGGATACAATGAGCAGTTCTTC.